The 12 T cell receptor beta chains given below trace back to one sample, sequenced in a study of T cell repertoires in cytomegalovirus infection. TCRdb used MiXCR to reprocess the reads, holding one entry per CDR3 protein. The sample lists more than 85,000 distinct CDR3 sequences, approximately 15% occurring once. The specimen sequenced was PBMCs. These receptors were collected from a human donor in good health (CMV status not recorded). Some clones in this sample may be carry-over from other donors' samples.

This chain connects TRBV5-1 to TRBJ2-7, with 10 bases identical to TRBD2. The V gene's germline CDR1 is SGHRS and CDR2 YFSETQ. The CDR3 totals 16 residues. The V gene end was trimmed by 2 bases and the J gene end by 2 bases; junction bases not matched to a gene: 7. The CDR3 loop reads CASSFRSSGGTYEQYF. CDR3 sequence (DNA): TGCGCCAGCAGCTTCAGGTCTAGCGGGGGAACCTACGAGCAGTACTTC.

The V call is TRBV2, the J call TRBJ1-5; unclear D gene. The CDR3 is made up of 14 amino acids. Germline V gives CDR1 SNHLY, CDR2 FYNNEI. The V and J ends lost 5 bases and 0 bases respectively, with 8 bases between them. Here the CDR3 DNA reads TGTGCCAGCAGTCTGGATAATAGCAATCAGCCCCAGCATTTT. Translation: CASSLDNSNQPQHF.

This clonotype occurred many times. The DNA for the CDR3 is TGTGCCAGCAGCCCCGACAGACGGAGCTACACCTTC. Amino acids: CASSPDRRSYTF. V gene TRBV7-2 combines with J gene TRBJ1-2; maybe TRBD1 (5 bases). Germline values: CDR1 SGHTA, CDR2 FQGNSA. The CDR3 loop spans 12 amino acids. V lost 5 bases and J lost 9, with 13 bases in between.

This clonotype was detected only once. The rearrangement joins TRBV14 to TRBJ1-1, with D possibly matching TRBD1 (6 bases). This CDR3 contains 15 residues. V was clipped by 0 bases and J by 7 bases, with 15 bases between them. In germline, CDR1 is SGHDN, CDR2 FVKESK. This CDR3 reads CASSQDSGAVGEAFF. The CDR3 region has the DNA TGTGCCAGCAGCCAAGACTCGGGGGCAGTCGGTGAAGCTTTCTTT.

This clonotype has just a few counts. Given a much more abundant clone one base away, this may be a read error. The chain has TRBV7-3 and TRBJ1-2; D not certain. Trimming removed 2 bases from V and 7 bases from J, with 17 bases in between. Germline CDR1 reads SGHTA; CDR2 reads FQGTGA. This CDR3 contains 15 residues. CDR3 sequence (DNA): TGTGCCAGCAGCTTAGAAGCTGAGGCGAGAGGTGGCTACACCTTC. This sequence encodes CASSLEAEARGGYTF.

The V and J genes are TRBV5-4 and TRBJ1-2, with TRBD1 matching 9 bases. After removal of 2 bases from V and 4 bases from J, the junction contained 6 bases not matched to a gene. CDR3 length: 15 amino acids. Germline assignment: CDR1 SGHNT and CDR2 YYREEE (reference sequence). CDR3 loop: CASSLPGQGLYGYTF. The CDR3 DNA sequence: TGTGCCAGCAGCTTACCGGGACAGGGCCTCTATGGCTACACCTTC.

This clonotype was seen many times. The chain combines TRBV7-9 with TRBJ2-7; 9 bases map to TRBD2. Losses at the gene ends were 8 bases for V and 2 bases for J; bases not matched to a gene: 1. This CDR3 has 12 residues. The germline V gene has CDR1 SEHNR and CDR2 FQNEAQ (reference sequence). CDR3 amino acids: CASGGRAYEQYF. The CDR3 DNA reads as TGTGCCAGCGGCGGGAGGGCCTACGAGCAGTACTTC.

This clonotype was seen repeatedly, ten times or more. The chain recombines TRBV7-2 with TRBJ2-3, with 7 bases fitting TRBD1. Germline lookup yields CDR1 SGHTA and CDR2 FQGNSA. V lost 5 bases and J lost 1; bases outside the gene matches: 9. CDR3 length: 16 residues. CDR3 coding DNA: TGTGCCAGCAGCATAACAGGGGCTAGGGGCACAGATACGCAGTATTTT. It is translated as CASSITGARGTDTQYF.

This clonotype was found a few times. The chain couples TRBV27 to TRBJ2-3; a weak D match, TRBD2 (7 bases). The CDR3 runs 16 residues. Germline loops: CDR1 MNHEY, CDR2 SMNVEV (reference sequence). V shed 3 bases and J shed 1 base, with 14 bases lying between them. The DNA of the CDR3 is TGTGCCAGCAGTTTCCGGCGGGGGCTCGGCACAGATACGCAGTATTTT. Its protein is CASSFRRGLGTDTQYF.

The table lists this clonotype with a few counts. CDR3 coding DNA: TGTGCCAGCAGCCAATTTCAGATCTATGGCTACACCTTC. Translated: CASSQFQIYGYTF. This sequence joins TRBV14 and TRBJ1-2; D ambiguous. V was pared by 2 bases and J by 4 bases, with 8 bases between. There are 13 residues in the CDR3. CDR1 is SGHDN and CDR2 is FVKESK in the germline V gene.

This clonotype was recorded at least ten times. The chain uses TRBV7-2 and TRBJ1-4; D is perhaps TRBD1 (5 bases). The CDR3 is 15 amino acids. CDR1 SGHTA and CDR2 FQGNSA come from the germline V gene. V gave up 3 bases and J gave up 5 bases, with 13 bases separating them. CDR3 nucleotide sequence: TGTGCCAGCAGCTTTCTGGTTGGGGCAAATGAAAAACTGTTTTTT. Its protein product is CASSFLVGANEKLFF.

This clonotype was detected ten times or more. CDR3 in DNA: TGTGCCAGCAGCATCGGACAGGCGACAAATTCACCCCTCCACTTT. Translation: CASSIGQATNSPLHF. This sequence joins TRBV7-2 and TRBJ1-6; TRBD1 aligns across 7 bases. The CDR3 extends over 15 amino acids. V lost 5 bases, J lost 7 bases, and 8 bases stayed unmatched. CDR1 and CDR2 from the germline V gene are SGHTA and FQGNSA.